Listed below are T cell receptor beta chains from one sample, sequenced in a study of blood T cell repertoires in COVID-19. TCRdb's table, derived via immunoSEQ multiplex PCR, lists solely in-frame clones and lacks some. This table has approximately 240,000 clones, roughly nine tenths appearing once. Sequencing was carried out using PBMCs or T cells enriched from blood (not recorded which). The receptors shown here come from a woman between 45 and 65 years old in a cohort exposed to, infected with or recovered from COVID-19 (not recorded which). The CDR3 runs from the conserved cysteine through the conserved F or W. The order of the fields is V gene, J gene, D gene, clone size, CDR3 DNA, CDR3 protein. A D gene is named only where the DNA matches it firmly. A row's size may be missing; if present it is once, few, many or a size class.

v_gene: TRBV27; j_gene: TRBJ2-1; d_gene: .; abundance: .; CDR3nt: TGTGCCAGCAGCGCCCCGGCGGGGAGTAACAATGAGCAGTTCTTC; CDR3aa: CASSAPAGSNNEQFF
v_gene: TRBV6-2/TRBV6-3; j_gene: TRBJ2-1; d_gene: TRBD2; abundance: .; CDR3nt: TGTGCCAGCAGTAGACTAGCGGGGCCCGGGAATGAGCAGTTCTTC; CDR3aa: CASSRLAGPGNEQFF
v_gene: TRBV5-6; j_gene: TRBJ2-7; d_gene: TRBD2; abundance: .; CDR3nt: TGTGCCAGCAGCGATATGGGACTAGCGGGGACATACGAGCAGTACTTC; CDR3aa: CASSDMGLAGTYEQYF
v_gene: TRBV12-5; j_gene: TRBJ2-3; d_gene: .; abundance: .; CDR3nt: TGTGCTAGTGCCCTAAAGGGGATCCAAAATCCCCCAGATACGCAGTATTTT; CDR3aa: CASALKGIQNPPDTQYF
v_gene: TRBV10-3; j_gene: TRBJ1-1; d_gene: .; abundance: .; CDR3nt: TGTGCTACATCCCAGGGAATGAACACTGAAGCTTTCTTT; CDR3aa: CATSQGMNTEAFF
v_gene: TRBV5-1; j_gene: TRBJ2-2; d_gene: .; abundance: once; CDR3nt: TGCGCCAGCAGCTTGGCTGCGAACACCGGGGAGCTGTTTTTT; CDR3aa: CASSLAANTGELFF
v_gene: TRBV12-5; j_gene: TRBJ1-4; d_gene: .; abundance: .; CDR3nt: TGTGCTAGTGCTAGCAGTGCAACTAATGAAAAACTGTTTTTT; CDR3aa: CASASSATNEKLFF
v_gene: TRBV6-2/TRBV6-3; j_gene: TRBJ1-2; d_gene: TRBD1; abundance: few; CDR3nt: TGTGCCAGCAGTTACCCAGACAGGGTTTATGGCTACACCTTC; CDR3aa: CASSYPDRVYGYTF
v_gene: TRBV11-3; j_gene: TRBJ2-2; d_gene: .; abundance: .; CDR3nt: TGTGCCAGCAGCCCAAGCCGAACGCAGGGCAGGAACACCGGGGAGCTGTTTTTT; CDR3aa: CASSPSRTQGRNTGELFF
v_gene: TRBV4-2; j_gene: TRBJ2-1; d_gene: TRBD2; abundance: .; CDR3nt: TGTGCCAGCAGCCAAGAGGCGGCTAGCGGGGGGGCCGGTTACAATGAGCAGTTCTTC; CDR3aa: CASSQEAASGGAGYNEQFF
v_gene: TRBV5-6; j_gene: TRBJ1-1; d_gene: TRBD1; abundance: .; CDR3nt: TGTGCCAGCAGCTTCCGGGACAGGGGGAACACTGAAGCTTTCTTT; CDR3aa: CASSFRDRGNTEAFF
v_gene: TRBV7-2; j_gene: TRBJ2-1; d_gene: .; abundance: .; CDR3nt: TGTGCCAGCAGCCCACGACTGTTGAGCTCCTACAATGAGCAGTTCTTC; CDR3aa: CASSPRLLSSYNEQFF
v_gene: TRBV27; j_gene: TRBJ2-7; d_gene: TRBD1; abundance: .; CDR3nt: TGTGCCAGCAGTTTGTCCCTCAGACAGGGGAACTCTTACGAGCAGTACTTC; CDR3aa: CASSLSLRQGNSYEQYF
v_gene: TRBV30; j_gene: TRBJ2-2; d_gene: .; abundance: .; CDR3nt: TGTGCCTGGAGTGTACGAGAGGTGAACACCGGGGAGCTGTTTTTT; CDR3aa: CAWSVREVNTGELFF
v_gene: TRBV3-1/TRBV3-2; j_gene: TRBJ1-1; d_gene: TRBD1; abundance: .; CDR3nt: TGTGCCAGCAGCCCGTGGACAGGGGGGAACACTGAAGCTTTCTTT; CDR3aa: CASSPWTGGNTEAFF
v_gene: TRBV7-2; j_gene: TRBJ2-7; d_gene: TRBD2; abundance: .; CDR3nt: TGTGCCAGCAGCCCCCGTCTAGCGGGTTATACCTACGAGCAGTACTTC; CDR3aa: CASSPRLAGYTYEQYF
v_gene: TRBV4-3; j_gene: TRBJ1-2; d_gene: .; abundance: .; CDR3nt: TGCGCCAGCAGCGCGAATTCGGTGTCTTGGGGCTACACCTTC; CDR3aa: CASSANSVSWGYTF
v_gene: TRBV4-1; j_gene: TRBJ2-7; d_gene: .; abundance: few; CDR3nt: TGCGCCAGCAGCCAGGGAGGACACGGGTTGGGGGAGCAGTACTTC; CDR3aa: CASSQGGHGLGEQYF
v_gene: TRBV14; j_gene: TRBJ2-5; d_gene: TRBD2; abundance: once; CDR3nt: TGTGCCAGCAGCCAGTATAGCGGGAGCGACCAAGAGACCCAGTACTTC; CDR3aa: CASSQYSGSDQETQYF
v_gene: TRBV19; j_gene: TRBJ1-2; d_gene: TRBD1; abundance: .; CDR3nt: TGTGCCAGTAGTAGAGGGGCGGGACAGGGGAACTATGGCTACACCTTC; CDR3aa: CASSRGAGQGNYGYTF
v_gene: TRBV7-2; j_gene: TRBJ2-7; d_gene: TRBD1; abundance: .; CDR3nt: TGTGCCAGCAGCTTAGACCGGGACAGGGAAGGTAAGGAGCAGTACTTC; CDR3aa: CASSLDRDREGKEQYF
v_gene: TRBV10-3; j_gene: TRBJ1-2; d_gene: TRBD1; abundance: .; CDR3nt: TGTGCCATCAGTGATGACAGGGGTTATGGCTACACCTTC; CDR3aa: CAISDDRGYGYTF
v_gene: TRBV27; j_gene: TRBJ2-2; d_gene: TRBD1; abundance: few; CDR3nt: TGTGCCAGCAACCTACAGGGGACCGGGGAGCTGTTTTTT; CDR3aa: CASNLQGTGELFF
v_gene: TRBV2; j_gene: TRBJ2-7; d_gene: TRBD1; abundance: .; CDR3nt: TGTGCCAGCTACGACAGGGCCTACGAGCAGTACTTC; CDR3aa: CASYDRAYEQYF
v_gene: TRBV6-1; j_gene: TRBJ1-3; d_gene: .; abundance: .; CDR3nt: TGTGCCAGCAGTGAGGTTCCAGGGGTGAACACCATATATTTT; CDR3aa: CASSEVPGVNTIYF
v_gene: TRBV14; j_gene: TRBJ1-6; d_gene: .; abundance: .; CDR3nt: TGTGCCAGCAGCCAAGGGCAGGCGAAAAATTCACCCCTCCACTTT; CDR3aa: CASSQGQAKNSPLHF
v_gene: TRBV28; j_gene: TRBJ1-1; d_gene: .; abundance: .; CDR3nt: TGTGCCAGCAGTTCGACAGTGGTACACACTGAAGCTTTCTTT; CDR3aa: CASSSTVVHTEAFF
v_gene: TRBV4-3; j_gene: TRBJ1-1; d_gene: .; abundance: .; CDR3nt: TGCGCCAGCAGCCTGTACAGCAACACTGAAGCTTTCTTT; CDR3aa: CASSLYSNTEAFF
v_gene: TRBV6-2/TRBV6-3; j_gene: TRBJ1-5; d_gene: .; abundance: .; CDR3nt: TGTGCCAGCAGCCGCCCAGGGTATAGCAATCAGCCCCAGCATTTT; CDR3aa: CASSRPGYSNQPQHF
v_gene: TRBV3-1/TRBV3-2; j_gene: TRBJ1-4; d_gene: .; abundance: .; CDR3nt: TGTGCCAGCAGCCGGGAGCGAGGGAATGAAAAACTGTTTTTT; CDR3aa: CASSRERGNEKLFF
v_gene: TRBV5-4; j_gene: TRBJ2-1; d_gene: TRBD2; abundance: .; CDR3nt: TGTGCCAGCAGCCCTAGCGGGGGGAGGTACAATGAGCAGTTCTTC; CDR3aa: CASSPSGGRYNEQFF
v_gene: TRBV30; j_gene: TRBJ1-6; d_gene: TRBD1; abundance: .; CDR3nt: TGTGCCTGGAGTGTAGGACAGGGTTTCGGCGGGAATAATTCACCCCTCCACTTT; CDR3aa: CAWSVGQGFGGNNSPLHF
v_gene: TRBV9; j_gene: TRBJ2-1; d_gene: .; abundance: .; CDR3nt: TGTGCCAGCAGCGTAGTCCCGGGGGACAATGAGCAGTTCTTC; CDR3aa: CASSVVPGDNEQFF
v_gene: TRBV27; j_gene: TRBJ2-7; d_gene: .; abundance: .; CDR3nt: TGTGCCAGCAGTACCTGGACAGCCGCCCACGAGCAGTACTTC; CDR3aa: CASSTWTAAHEQYF
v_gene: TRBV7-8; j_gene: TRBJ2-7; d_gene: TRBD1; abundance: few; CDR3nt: TGTGCCAGCAGCTTAGAGCGGGACAGGGAGTATTTTGGTGTGCAGTACTTC; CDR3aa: CASSLERDREYFGVQYF
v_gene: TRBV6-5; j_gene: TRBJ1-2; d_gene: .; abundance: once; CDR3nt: TGTGCCAGCAGTTACTCTGAGGCAGGGATTAACTATGGCTACACCTTC; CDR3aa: CASSYSEAGINYGYTF
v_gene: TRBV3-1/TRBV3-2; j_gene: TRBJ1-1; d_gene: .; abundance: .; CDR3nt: TGTGCCAGCAGCCCCGACAGTAACACTGAAGCTTTCTTT; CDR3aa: CASSPDSNTEAFF
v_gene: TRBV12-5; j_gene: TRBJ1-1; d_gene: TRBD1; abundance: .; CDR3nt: TGTGCTAGTGGCCGACAGGGGAACACTGAAGCTTTCTTT; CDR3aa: CASGRQGNTEAFF
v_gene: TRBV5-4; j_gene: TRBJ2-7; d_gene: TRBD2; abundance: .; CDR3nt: TGTACCAGCAGCCTTGGGAGGGCCTACGAGCAGTACTTC; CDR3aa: CTSSLGRAYEQYF
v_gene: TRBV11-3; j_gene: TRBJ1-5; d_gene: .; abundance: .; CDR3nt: TGTGCCAGCAGCTTAGATTATCGTGGGAGGGTGGGTCATCAGCCCCAGCATTTT; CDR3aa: CASSLDYRGRVGHQPQHF
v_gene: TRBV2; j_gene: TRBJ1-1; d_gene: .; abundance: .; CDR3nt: TGTGCCAGCATTGACGATAACCAGATGAACACTGAAGCTTTCTTT; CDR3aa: CASIDDNQMNTEAFF
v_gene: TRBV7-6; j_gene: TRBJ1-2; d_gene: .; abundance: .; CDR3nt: TGTGCCAGCAGCTTACCAGGGATCTCTGGCTACACCTTC; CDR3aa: CASSLPGISGYTF
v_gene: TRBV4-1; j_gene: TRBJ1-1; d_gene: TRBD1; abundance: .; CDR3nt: TGCGCCAGCAGCCAAGATAGACAGGGTGTCTTACGGTGGAACACTGAAGCTTTCTTT; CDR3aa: CASSQDRQGVLRWNTEAFF
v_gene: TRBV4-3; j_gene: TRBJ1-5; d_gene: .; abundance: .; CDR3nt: TGCGCCAGCAGCCAAGATCGCAGTAGCAATCAGCCCCAGCATTTT; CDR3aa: CASSQDRSSNQPQHF
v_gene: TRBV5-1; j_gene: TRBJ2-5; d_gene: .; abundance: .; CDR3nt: TGCGCCAGCAGCACGGGAGAAGAGACCCAGTACTTC; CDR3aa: CASSTGEETQYF
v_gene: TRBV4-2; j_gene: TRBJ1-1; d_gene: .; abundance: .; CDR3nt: TGTGCCAGCAGCCAAGTACCGGGATTGAACACTGAAGCTTTCTTT; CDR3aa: CASSQVPGLNTEAFF
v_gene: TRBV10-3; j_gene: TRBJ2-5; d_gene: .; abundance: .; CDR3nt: TGTGCCATCAGTGAGTCAGCGACGGCGCAAGAGACCCAGTACTTC; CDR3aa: CAISESATAQETQYF
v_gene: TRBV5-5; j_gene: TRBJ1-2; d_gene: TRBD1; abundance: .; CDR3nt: TGTGCCAGCAGCATACAGGGGAATCCTAACTATGGCTACACCTTC; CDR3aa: CASSIQGNPNYGYTF
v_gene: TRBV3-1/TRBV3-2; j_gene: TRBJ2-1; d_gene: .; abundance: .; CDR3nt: TGTGCCAGCAGCCTAAGGAGGGGCTCCTACAATGAGCAGTTCTTC; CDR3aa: CASSLRRGSYNEQFF
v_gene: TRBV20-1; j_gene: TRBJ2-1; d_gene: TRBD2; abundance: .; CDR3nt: TGCAGTGCTAGTGGCGGGGGGGCCTACAATGAGCAGTTCTTC; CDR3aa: CSASGGGAYNEQFF